One sample yielded the 24 T cell receptor beta chains listed below, sequenced in a study of blood T cell repertoires in COVID-19. Data came from immunoSEQ multiplex PCR; TCRdb stores just in-frame clones and leaves some out. The sample contains roughly 380,000 clones, 89% of which appear only once. The sample consisted of peripheral blood. These receptors all come from a woman aged 40 to 49 with COVID-19, enrolled during active disease.

V gene TRBV30 combines with J gene TRBJ1-5; no clear D gene. This CDR3 comprises 13 residues. V lost 3 bases and J lost 3, with 9 bases in between. Germline V gene sequence: CDR1 GTSNPN, CDR2 SVGIG (reference sequence). For the CDR3, the DNA is TGTGCCTGGAGGAGCGGGGTCAATCAGCCCCAGCATTTT. The encoded protein is CAWRSGVNQPQHF.

The V and J genes are TRBV19 and TRBJ2-3; D may be TRBD2 (6 bases). The CDR3 totals 15 residues. In germline, CDR1 is LNHDA, CDR2 SQIVND (reference sequence). The ends were cut back, 4 bases at V and 14 bases at J, with 25 bases in the middle. CDR3: CASSTTLLGLPKGYF. The CDR3 DNA reads TGTGCCAGTAGTACCACTCTTCTGGGACTTCCCAAGGGGTATTTT.

In this sample, this clone turned up a few times. The rearrangement uses TRBV30 and TRBJ2-1; 11 positions match TRBD2. J was trimmed by 8 bases and V by 7 bases; bases with no gene match: 13. This CDR3 spans 15 amino acids. In germline, CDR1 is GTSNPN, CDR2 SVGIG (reference sequence). The chain's CDR3 is CALPKFSGRVYEQFF. CDR3 coding DNA: TGTGCCTTACCGAAATTTAGCGGGAGGGTCTATGAGCAGTTCTTC.

The chain recombines TRBV6-2 or TRBV6-3 with TRBJ2-1; 8 nucleotides match TRBD2. Germline V gene sequence: CDR1 MNHEY, CDR2 SVGEGT. The V segment lost 4 bases and the J segment 6 bases; nucleotides outside the gene matches: 5. This CDR3 region has 14 residues. The DNA of the CDR3 is TGTGCCAGCAGTTTAGCGGGGAGTGCCAATGAGCAGTTCTTC. Translation: CASSLAGSANEQFF.

This chain links TRBV28 with TRBJ1-6; D remains unclear. Germline CDR1 is MDHEN and CDR2 is SYDVKM. The length of the CDR3 is 14 residues. The V gene lost 7 bases and the J gene lost 7 bases, with 14 bases spanning the gap. CDR3 sequence (DNA): TGTGCCAGCAATCAGGCAGTGGTGAATTCACCCCTCCACTTT. Its protein is CASNQAVVNSPLHF.

V usage is TRBV7-2 and J usage is TRBJ2-7; a possible D gene is TRBD2 (7 bases). The CDR3 runs 16 residues. The germline gives CDR1 SGHTA, CDR2 FQGNSA. V lost 5 bases and J lost 2, with 19 bases in between. The CDR3 is CASSPRRGGPTYEQYF. The DNA of the CDR3 is TGTGCCAGCAGCCCCAGGAGGGGGGGTCCTACCTACGAGCAGTACTTC. Looking up the rest from reference TRBV7-2 and TRBJ2-7 gives the full variable domain: GAGVSQSPSNKVTEKGKDVELRCDPISGHTALYWYRQSLGQGLEFLIYFQGNSAPDKSGLPSDRFSAERTGGSVSTLTIQRTQQEDSAVYLCASSPRRGGPTYEQYFGPGTRLTVT.

The rearrangement links TRBV10-3 to TRBJ2-3; TRBD2 matches 8 bases. This CDR3 has 17 amino acids. Germline CDR1 reads ENHRY; CDR2 reads SYGVKD. V shed 1 base and J 2 bases; nucleotides not matched to a gene: 8. In DNA form, the CDR3 reads TGTGCCATCAGTGAGTTCTCTCGGGAGGGCCCCACAGATACGCAGTATTTT. Translating it yields CAISEFSREGPTDTQYF.

This sequence joins TRBV24-1 and TRBJ2-1; no clear D gene. CDR3 length: 13 amino acids. The germline V and J ends were trimmed by 1 base and 5 bases, with 5 bases remaining between them. CDR1 KGHDR and CDR2 SFDVKD come from the germline V gene. As DNA, the CDR3 is TGTGCCACCAGTGATTTTGCGAACAATGAGCAGTTCTTC. It translates to CATSDFANNEQFF.

This clone showed up just a few times. V and J are TRBV10-3 and TRBJ1-2; D is possibly TRBD1 (5 bases). The CDR3 length is 14 residues. V lost 6 bases and J lost 4, with 15 bases in between. From germline, CDR1 is ENHRY and CDR2 SYGVKD. The CDR3 region is CAIRGGVLPYGYTF. Written as DNA, the CDR3 is TGTGCCATCAGGGGGGGGGTCCTGCCCTATGGCTACACCTTC.

The chain is built from TRBV28 and TRBJ2-2; 8 nucleotides agree with TRBD2. The CDR3 has 15 residues. Germline CDR1 is MDHEN and CDR2 is SYDVKM. The junction had 12 bases not matched to a gene; V was cut back by 10 bases and J by 5 bases. DNA for the CDR3: TGTGCCACCTCGCGGACGGGGGGGCCAACCGGGGAGCTGTTTTTT. Residues: CATSRTGGPTGELFF.

The chain links TRBV28 to TRBJ2-3, with D perhaps matching TRBD2 (5 bases). The germline CDR1 and CDR2 sequences are MDHEN and SYDVKM. V lost 6 bases to trimming and J lost 5 bases, with 21 bases between them. The CDR3 totals 16 residues. DNA for the CDR3: TGTGCCAGCAGCAAAACTTTTGCCGGGGTACGAGATACGCAGTATTTT. Protein sequence: CASSKTFAGVRDTQYF.

This chain uses TRBV6-5 with TRBJ2-7, with TRBD1 as a possible D gene (5 bases). This CDR3 is built from 15 residues. V lost 11 bases and J 0 bases, leaving 20 bases between the germline ends. Germline values: CDR1 MNHEY, CDR2 SVGAGI. CDR3: CASGQGHVSSYEQYF. The CDR3 DNA is TGTGCCTCAGGGCAGGGCCATGTTAGCTCCTACGAGCAGTACTTC.

The chain joins TRBV11-2 to TRBJ1-3; weak D call: TRBD1 (5 bases). Germline assignment: CDR1 SGHAT and CDR2 FQNNGV. The CDR3 consists of 18 residues. V was cut by 2 bases and J by 0 bases, with 17 bases left in between. The DNA for the CDR3 is TGTGCCAGCAGCTTAAGGTTTGGGGCAGCTAGCTCTGGAAACACCATATATTTT. Translation: CASSLRFGAASSGNTIYF. Supplemented by reference TRBV11-2 and TRBJ1-3, the full variable domain reads EAGVAQSPRYKIIEKRQSVAFWCNPISGHATLYWYQQILGQGPKLLIQFQNNGVVDDSQLPKDRFSAERLKGVDSTLKIQPAKLEDSAVYLCASSLRFGAASSGNTIYFGEGSWLTVV.

V is TRBV27 and J is TRBJ2-7; possibly TRBD2 for D (5 bases). There are 15 residues in the CDR3. CDR1 and CDR2 (germline): MNHEY, SMNVEV (reference sequence). V was cut by 4 bases and J by 4 bases, with 17 bases left in between. CDR3 sequence reads: CASSYRLSGIYEQYF. CDR3 sequence (DNA): TGTGCCAGCAGTTACCGACTAAGCGGAATTTACGAGCAGTACTTC.

The table lists this clone with many counts. This chain connects TRBV4-1 to TRBJ1-2; D gene uncertain. V dropped 4 bases and J dropped 0 bases, with 18 bases sitting between them. The CDR3 has 17 residues. The germline V gene encodes CDR1 MGHRA and CDR2 YSYEKL. CDR3 amino acids: CASSPGSWLKPNYGYTF. CDR3 sequence (DNA): TGCGCCAGCAGCCCGGGATCCTGGTTGAAGCCTAACTATGGCTACACCTTC.

J is TRBJ1-2 and V is TRBV15; 7 bases are a match to TRBD1. The germline CDR1 and CDR2 sequences are LNHNV and YYDKDF (reference sequence). Unmatched junction bases numbered 9, after V lost 3 bases and J lost 8 bases. The CDR3 totals 14 residues. In nucleotides, the CDR3 is TGTGCCACCAGCAGTAGAGGGGGCGCGAGCGGCTACACCTTC. Protein: CATSSRGGASGYTF.

Details on this clone: Mismatch with germline at one junction end may stem from a read error. CDR3 nucleotide sequence: TGTGCCAGCAGGTTAGCGGGAGTCACCGGCACAGATACGCAGTATTTT. Amino acids: CASRLAGVTGTDTQYF. The rearrangement joins TRBV7-2 to TRBJ2-3; 9 bases match TRBD2. The germline gives CDR1 SGHTA, CDR2 FQGNSA. The CDR3 is made up of 16 amino acids.

This clone appeared once. The rearrangement uses TRBV5-1 and TRBJ1-5; D is undetermined. V dropped 4 bases and J dropped 2 bases, with 10 bases sitting between them. Germline CDR1 SGHRS, CDR2 YFSETQ. This CDR3 is 14 amino acids long. CDR3 loop: CASSVGTGNQPQHF. The CDR3 DNA follows: TGCGCCAGCAGCGTGGGAACTGGCAATCAGCCCCAGCATTTT.

The chain carries TRBV19 and TRBJ2-1, with 12 bases identical to TRBD2. The CDR3 runs 15 residues. J lost 9 bases, V lost 5 bases, and 8 bases had no gene match. The V gene's germline CDR1 is LNHDA and CDR2 SQIVND (reference sequence). Written as DNA, the CDR3 is TGTGCCAGTAGTGTGACTAGCGGGAGTCGCGGTGAGCAGTTCTTC. Translating it yields CASSVTSGSRGEQFF.

The chain recombines TRBV11-3 with TRBJ2-7, with a tentative D call TRBD2 (6 bases). Germline-derived CDR1 and CDR2 are SGHNT and YENEEA. CDR3 size: 15 residues. V lost 1 base, J lost 0 bases, and 10 bases lay in between. This CDR3 is CASSLGPSDSYEQYF. CDR3 in DNA: TGTGCCAGCAGCTTAGGACCTAGCGACTCCTACGAGCAGTACTTC.

V usage is TRBV7-6 and J usage is TRBJ2-5; tentative D call: TRBD2 (6 bases). Trimming left V 2 bases short and J 0 bases short, with 7 bases between. The CDR3 is 14 amino acids. CDR1 and CDR2 from the germline V gene are SGHVS and FNYEAQ. CDR3 region: CASSLLANQETQYF. As DNA, the CDR3 is TGTGCCAGCAGCTTACTAGCGAACCAAGAGACCCAGTACTTC.

V usage is TRBV28 and J usage is TRBJ2-7, with D perhaps matching TRBD2 (5 bases). This CDR3 has 13 amino acids. CDR1 is MDHEN and CDR2 is SYDVKM in the germline V gene. Trimming stripped 3 bases from V and 7 bases from J, with 13 bases between. The CDR3 nucleotides are TGTGCCAGCAGTTTGTTCCGGGGTCGGGAGCAGTACTTC. As protein: CASSLFRGREQYF.

The gene calls are TRBV5-4 and TRBJ2-1; D may be TRBD2 (5 bases). The length of the CDR3 is 15 residues. V was pared by 4 bases and J by 4 bases, with 15 bases between. Germline V CDR1 and CDR2: SGHNT, YYREEE (reference sequence). The CDR3 region is CASSPRSGSYNEQFF. CDR3 bases: TGTGCCAGCAGCCCTCGTTCGGGGTCTTACAATGAGCAGTTCTTC.

V gene TRBV6-5 combines with J gene TRBJ2-1; 7 bases are a match to TRBD2. The germline gives CDR1 MNHEY, CDR2 SVGAGI. V was pared by 0 bases and J by 4 bases, with 6 bases of the junction left unmatched. The CDR3 has 16 amino acids. CDR3 protein: CASSYSGAGVYNEQFF. The DNA of the CDR3 is TGTGCCAGCAGTTACTCGGGTGCGGGAGTTTACAATGAGCAGTTCTTC.